The following is a T cell receptor (beta chain) sequence with its context. As yet, its antigen is unknown. The same CDR3 arises from other DNA sequences in this sample as well. This record comes from a study of cytomegalovirus exposure and HLA in healthy donors. General study findings and limits: Associated with cytomegalovirus, according to the listing, were some 180 TCR beta chains. Presence/absence analyses assumed roughly uniform sequencing depth across donors, which may not hold. Later analysis placed DRB1 highest and HLA-C lowest in TCR association rates, which differed by HLA locus.

The PCR used 60 Vbeta and 13 Jbeta primers. Clones were read by immunoSEQ multiplex PCR, and TCRdb kept only the in-frame ones, dropping some. The table has over 70,000 clones, approximately 64% seen once; the top ten hold roughly 21%. V lost 1 base to trimming and J lost 0 bases; unmatched junction nucleotides: 3. Germline CDR1 and CDR2: LGHNA and YSLEER. The CDR3 is made up of 15 amino acids. This rearrangement joins TRBV4-3 to TRBJ2-7; 7 bases are shared with TRBD1. Sequencing was carried out using PBMCs. This TCR was sampled from a woman aged 50 to 60 in good health and CMV-seropositive. The CDR3 DNA sequence: TGCGCCAGCAGCCAAGGCCGGGACAGCTCCTACGAGCAGTACTTC. It encodes CASSQGRDSSYEQYF.